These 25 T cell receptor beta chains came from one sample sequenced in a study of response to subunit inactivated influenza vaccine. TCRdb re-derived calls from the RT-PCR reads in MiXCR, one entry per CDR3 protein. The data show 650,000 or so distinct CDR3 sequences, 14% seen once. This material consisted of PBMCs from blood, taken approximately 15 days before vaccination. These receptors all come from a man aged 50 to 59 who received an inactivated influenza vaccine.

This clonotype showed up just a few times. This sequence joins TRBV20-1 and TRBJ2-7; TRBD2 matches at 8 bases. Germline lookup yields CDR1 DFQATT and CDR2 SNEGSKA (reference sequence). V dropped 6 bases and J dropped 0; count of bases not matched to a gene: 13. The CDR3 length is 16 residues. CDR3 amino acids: CSAVNPLAVSSYEQYF. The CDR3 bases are TGCAGTGCCGTTAACCCACTAGCGGTGAGCTCCTACGAGCAGTACTTC.

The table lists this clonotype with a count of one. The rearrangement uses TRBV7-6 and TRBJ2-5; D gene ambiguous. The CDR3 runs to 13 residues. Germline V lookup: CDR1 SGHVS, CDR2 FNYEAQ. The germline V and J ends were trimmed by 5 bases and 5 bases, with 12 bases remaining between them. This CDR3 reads CASSRTHGETQYF. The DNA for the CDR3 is TGTGCCAGCAGCCGCACCCACGGGGAGACCCAGTACTTC.

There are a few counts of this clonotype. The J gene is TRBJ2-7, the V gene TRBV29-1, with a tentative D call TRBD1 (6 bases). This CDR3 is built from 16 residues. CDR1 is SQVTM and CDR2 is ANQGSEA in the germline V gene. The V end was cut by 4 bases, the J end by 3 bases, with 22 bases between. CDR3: CSVGGTGHHSDYEQYF. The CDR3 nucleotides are TGCAGCGTTGGGGGAACAGGGCATCATTCCGACTACGAGCAGTACTTC.

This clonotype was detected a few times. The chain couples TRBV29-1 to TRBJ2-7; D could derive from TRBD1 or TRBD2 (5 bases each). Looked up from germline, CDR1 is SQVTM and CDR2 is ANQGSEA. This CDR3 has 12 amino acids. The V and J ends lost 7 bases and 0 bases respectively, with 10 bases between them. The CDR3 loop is CSGGASSYEQYF. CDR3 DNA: TGCAGCGGAGGGGCGAGCTCCTACGAGCAGTACTTC.

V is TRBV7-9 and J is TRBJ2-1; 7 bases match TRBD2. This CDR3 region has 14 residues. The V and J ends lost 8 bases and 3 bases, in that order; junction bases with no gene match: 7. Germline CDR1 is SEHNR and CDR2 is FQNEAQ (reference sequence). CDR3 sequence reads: CASRDGRNYNEQFF. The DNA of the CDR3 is TGTGCCAGCCGTGACGGGAGGAACTACAATGAGCAGTTCTTC.

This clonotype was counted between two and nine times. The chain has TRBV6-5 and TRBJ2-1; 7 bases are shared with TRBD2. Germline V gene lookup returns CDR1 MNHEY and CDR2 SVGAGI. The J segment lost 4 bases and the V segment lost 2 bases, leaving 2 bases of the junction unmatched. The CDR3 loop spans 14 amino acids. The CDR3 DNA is TGTGCCAGCAGTTACCAGCGGGGATACAATGAGCAGTTCTTC. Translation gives CASSYQRGYNEQFF.

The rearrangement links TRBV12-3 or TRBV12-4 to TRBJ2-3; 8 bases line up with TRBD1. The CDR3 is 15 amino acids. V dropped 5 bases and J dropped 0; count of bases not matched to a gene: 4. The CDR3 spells CASSDRGGSTDTQYF. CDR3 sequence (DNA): TGTGCCAGCAGTGACAGGGGAGGTAGCACAGATACGCAGTATTTT.

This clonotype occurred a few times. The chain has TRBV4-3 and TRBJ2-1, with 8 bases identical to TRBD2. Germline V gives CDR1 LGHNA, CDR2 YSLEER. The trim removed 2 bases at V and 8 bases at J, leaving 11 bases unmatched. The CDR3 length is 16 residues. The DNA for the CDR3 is TGCGCCAGCAGCCAAAAAGGGACTAGTCTGAACCATGAGCAGTTCTTC. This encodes CASSQKGTSLNHEQFF.

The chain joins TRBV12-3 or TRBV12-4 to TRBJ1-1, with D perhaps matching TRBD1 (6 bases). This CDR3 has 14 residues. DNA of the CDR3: TGTGCTAGCGGCGGGGGGCGGGGGAACACTGAAGCTTTCTTT. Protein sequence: CASGGGRGNTEAFF.

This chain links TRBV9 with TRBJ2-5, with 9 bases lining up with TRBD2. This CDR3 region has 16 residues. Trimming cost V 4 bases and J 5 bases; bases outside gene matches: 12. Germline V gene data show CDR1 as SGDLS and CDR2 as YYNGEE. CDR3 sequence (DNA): TGTGCCAGCAGCCCCGGCACAGTAGCGGGAGTGGAGACCCAGTACTTC. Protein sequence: CASSPGTVAGVETQYF. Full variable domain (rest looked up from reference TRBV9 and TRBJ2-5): DSGVTQTPKHLITATGQRVTLRCSPRSGDLSVYWYQQSLDQGLQFLIQYYNGEERAKGNILERFSAQQFPDLHSELNLSSLELGDSALYFCASSPGTVAGVETQYFGPGTRLLVL.

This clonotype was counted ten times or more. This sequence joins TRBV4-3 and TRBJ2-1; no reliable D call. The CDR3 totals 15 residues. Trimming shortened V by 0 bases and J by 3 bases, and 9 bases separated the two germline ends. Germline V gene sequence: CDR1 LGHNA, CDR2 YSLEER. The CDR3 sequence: CASSQDTQDYNEQFF. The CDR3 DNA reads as TGCGCCAGCAGCCAAGATACGCAGGACTACAATGAGCAGTTCTTC.

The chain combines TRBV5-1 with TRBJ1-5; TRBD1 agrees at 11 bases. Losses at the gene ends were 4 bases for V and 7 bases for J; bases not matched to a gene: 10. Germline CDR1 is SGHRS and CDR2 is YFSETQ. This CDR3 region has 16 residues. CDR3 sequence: CASSPGTGGSGQPQHF. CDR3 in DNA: TGCGCCAGCAGCCCCGGGACAGGGGGAAGCGGGCAGCCCCAGCATTTT.

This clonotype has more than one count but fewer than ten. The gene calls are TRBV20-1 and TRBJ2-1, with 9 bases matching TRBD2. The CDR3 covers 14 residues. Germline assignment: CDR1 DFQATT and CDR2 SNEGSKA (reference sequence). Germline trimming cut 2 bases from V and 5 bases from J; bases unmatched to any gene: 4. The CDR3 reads CSARRPSGNNEQFF. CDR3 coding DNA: TGCAGTGCTAGACGGCCTAGCGGGAACAATGAGCAGTTCTTC.

The CDR3 sequence is CASSQTGFVAGELFF. In DNA form, the CDR3 reads TGTGCCAGCAGCCAGACAGGGTTTGTTGCCGGGGAGCTGTTTTTT. The rearrangement links TRBV3-1 to TRBJ2-2, with 7 bases lining up with TRBD1. In germline, CDR1 is LGHDT, CDR2 YNNKEL (reference sequence). This CDR3 has 15 amino acids. Germline trimming cut 3 bases from V and 6 bases from J; bases unmatched to any gene: 7.

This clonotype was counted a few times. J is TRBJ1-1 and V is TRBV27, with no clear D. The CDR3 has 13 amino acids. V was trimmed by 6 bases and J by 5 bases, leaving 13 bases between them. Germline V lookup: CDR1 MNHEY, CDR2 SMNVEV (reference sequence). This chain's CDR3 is CASRISRYTEAFF. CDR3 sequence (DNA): TGTGCCAGCAGAATCAGCCGGTATACTGAAGCTTTCTTT.

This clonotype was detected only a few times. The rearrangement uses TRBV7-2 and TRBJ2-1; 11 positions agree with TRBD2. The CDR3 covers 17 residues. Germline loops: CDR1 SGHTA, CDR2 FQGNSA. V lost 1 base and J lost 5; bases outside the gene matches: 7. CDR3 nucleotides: TGTGCCAGCAGCTTAGTGTCCCTAGCGGGGGGACACAATGAGCAGTTCTTC. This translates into CASSLVSLAGGHNEQFF.

CDR3 region: CATSPTGNEQYF. The CDR3 DNA is TGTGCCACCAGCCCGACAGGGAACGAGCAGTACTTC. V is TRBV15 and J is TRBJ2-7; 7 nucleotides align to TRBD1. Germline CDR1 LNHNV, CDR2 YYDKDF (reference sequence). The length of the CDR3 is 12 residues. V trimming: 5 bases; J trimming: 5 bases; junction bases outside the gene matches: 3. The full variable domain, completed using reference TRBV15 and TRBJ2-7, is DAMVIQNPRYQVTQFGKPVTLSCSQTLNHNVMYWYQQKSSQAPKLLFHYYDKDFNNEADTPDNFQSRRPNTSFCFLDIRSPGLGDTAMYLCATSPTGNEQYFGPGTRLTVT.

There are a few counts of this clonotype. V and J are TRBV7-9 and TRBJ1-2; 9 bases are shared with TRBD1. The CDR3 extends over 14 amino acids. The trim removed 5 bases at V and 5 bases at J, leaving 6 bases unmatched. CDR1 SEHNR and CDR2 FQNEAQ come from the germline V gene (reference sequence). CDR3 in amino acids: CASSESGTGYGYTF. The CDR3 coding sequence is TGTGCCAGCAGCGAATCGGGGACAGGGTATGGCTACACCTTC.

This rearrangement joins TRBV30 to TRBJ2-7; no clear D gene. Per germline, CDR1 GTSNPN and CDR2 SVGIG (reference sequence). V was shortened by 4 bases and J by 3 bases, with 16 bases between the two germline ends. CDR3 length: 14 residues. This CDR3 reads CAWIHPGAYYEQYF. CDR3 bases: TGTGCCTGGATCCATCCGGGCGCATACTACGAGCAGTACTTC. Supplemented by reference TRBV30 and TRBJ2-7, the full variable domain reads SQTIHQWPATLVQPVGSPLSLECTVEGTSNPNLYWYRQAAGRGLQLLFYSVGIGQISSEVPQNLSASRPQDRQFILSSKKLLLSDSGFYLCAWIHPGAYYEQYFGPGTRLTVT.

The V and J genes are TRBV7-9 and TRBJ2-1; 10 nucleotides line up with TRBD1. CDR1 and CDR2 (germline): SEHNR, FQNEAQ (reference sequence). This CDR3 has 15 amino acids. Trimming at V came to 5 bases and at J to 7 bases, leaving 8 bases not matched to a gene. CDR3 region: CASSRDRGGVNEQFF. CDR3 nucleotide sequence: TGTGCCAGCAGCCGGGACAGGGGCGGGGTAAATGAGCAGTTCTTC.

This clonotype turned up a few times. Written as DNA, the CDR3 is TGTGCCACCAGCAGGGATCACTACGAGCAGTACTTC. It encodes CATSRDHYEQYF. The chain carries TRBV15 and TRBJ2-7; D is uncertain. CDR1 and CDR2 (germline): LNHNV, YYDKDF (reference sequence). The V gene lost 3 bases and the J gene lost 3 bases, with 6 bases spanning the gap. CDR3 length equals 12 residues. Full variable domain (remainder filled in from reference TRBV15 and TRBJ2-7): DAMVIQNPRYQVTQFGKPVTLSCSQTLNHNVMYWYQQKSSQAPKLLFHYYDKDFNNEADTPDNFQSRRPNTSFCFLDIRSPGLGDTAMYLCATSRDHYEQYFGPGTRLTVT.

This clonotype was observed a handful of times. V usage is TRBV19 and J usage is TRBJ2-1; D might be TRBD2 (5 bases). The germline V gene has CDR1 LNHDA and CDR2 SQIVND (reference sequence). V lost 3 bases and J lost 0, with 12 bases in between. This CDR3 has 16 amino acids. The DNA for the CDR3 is TGTGCCAGTAGTATCGTCACGGGGAGCTCCTACAATGAGCAGTTCTTC. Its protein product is CASSIVTGSSYNEQFF.

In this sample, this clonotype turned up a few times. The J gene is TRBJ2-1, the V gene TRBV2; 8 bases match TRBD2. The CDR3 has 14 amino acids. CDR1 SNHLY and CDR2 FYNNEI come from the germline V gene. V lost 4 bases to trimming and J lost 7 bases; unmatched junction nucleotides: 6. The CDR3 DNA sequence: TGTGCCAGCAGTGTGGTGACTAGCGTTAATGAGCAGTTCTTC. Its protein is CASSVVTSVNEQFF.

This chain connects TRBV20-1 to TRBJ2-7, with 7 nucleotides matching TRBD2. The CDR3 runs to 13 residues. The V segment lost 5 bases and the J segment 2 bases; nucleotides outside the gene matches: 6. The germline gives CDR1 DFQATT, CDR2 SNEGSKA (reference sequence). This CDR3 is CSAPLAGAYEQYF. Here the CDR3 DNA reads TGCAGTGCTCCTCTGGCGGGGGCCTACGAGCAGTACTTC.

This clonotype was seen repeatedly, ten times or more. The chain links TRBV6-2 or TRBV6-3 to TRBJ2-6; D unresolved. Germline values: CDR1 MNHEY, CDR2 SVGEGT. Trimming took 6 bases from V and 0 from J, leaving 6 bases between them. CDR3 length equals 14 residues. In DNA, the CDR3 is TGTGCCAGCAGGCAAATCTCTGGGGCCAACGTCCTGACTTTC. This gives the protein CASRQISGANVLTF.